The rows below give T cell receptor beta chains drawn from one sample of a study of T-cell reconstitution after alpha-beta-depleted transplantation in children. TCRdb called the PCR reads again in MiXCR, with one record for every CDR3 protein. The data show 200,000 to 300,000 distinct CDR3 sequences, with approximately 8% seen just once and 6.3% held by the top ten. This specimen was PBMCs, mostly from graft donor cells, taken 180 days after TCRalphabeta/CD19-depleted stem cell transplant. The receptors originated from a male patient between 10 and 17 years old who had a stem cell transplant for acute lymphoblastic leukemia, so the T cells may come from the graft donor. The CDR3 runs from the conserved cysteine through the conserved F or W. D genes are given only for firm matches. Not every row has a clone size; where given, it reads once, few, many or a size class.

v_gene	j_gene	d_gene	abundance	CDR3nt	CDR3aa
TRBV20-1	TRBJ1-2	NA	many	TGCAGTGCTAGAGATAGTTCGAAAGGGACGGGCTACACCTTC	CSARDSSKGTGYTF
TRBV6-5	TRBJ1-5	NA	NA	TGTGCCAGCAGTTACTCGGCGGGGAGCGATCAGCCCCAGCATTTT	CASSYSAGSDQPQHF
TRBV12-3/TRBV12-4	TRBJ2-4	NA	many	TGTGCCAGCAGTTTCACCAGAGACATTCAGTACTTC	CASSFTRDIQYF
TRBV4-2	TRBJ1-1	NA	many	TGTGCCAGCAGCCAAGCGTTGGGGGACGCTGAAGCTTTCTTT	CASSQALGDAEAFF
TRBV24-1	TRBJ2-7	TRBD1	many	TGTGCCACCAGTGATTTTTCCAGGGGGTCCTACGAGCAGTACTTC	CATSDFSRGSYEQYF
TRBV9	TRBJ2-3	TRBD1	NA	TGTGCCAGCAGCGTTGGGACAGTGGATGTAGCGCAGTATTTT	CASSVGTVDVAQYF
TRBV5-1	TRBJ1-2	NA	many	TGCGCCAGCAGCTTGGTGGGCCAGGGGAGAGGCTACACCTTC	CASSLVGQGRGYTF
TRBV7-3	TRBJ2-6	TRBD2	many	TGTGCCAGCAGCTTAACACGGGGGGTCCCTGGGGCCAACGTCCTGACTTTC	CASSLTRGVPGANVLTF
TRBV9	TRBJ1-2	NA	many	TGTGCCAGCAGCGTAGAAGGATGGTATGGCTACACCTTC	CASSVEGWYGYTF
TRBV4-3	TRBJ2-2	NA	many	TGCGCCAGCAGCCAGGAGGGGGGGCCCGGGGAGCTGTTTTTT	CASSQEGGPGELFF
TRBV7-2	TRBJ1-2	TRBD1	many	TGTGCCAGCAGCTTAGCGGGACAGGGGTTGAGTGGAGGCTACACCTTC	CASSLAGQGLSGGYTF
TRBV21-1	TRBJ2-1	NA	many	TGTGCCAGCAGCAAAGACTCTAGCGGGAGGAATGAGCAGTTCTTC	CASSKDSSGRNEQFF
TRBV5-1	TRBJ2-1	NA	many	TGCGCCAGCAGGTTTGGGGAACCGTACAATGAGCAGTTCTTC	CASRFGEPYNEQFF
TRBV18	TRBJ2-1	TRBD2	many	TGTGCCAGCTCACCTACTAGCGGGAGTTTCAATGAGCAGTTCTTC	CASSPTSGSFNEQFF
TRBV5-1	TRBJ2-1	TRBD2	many	TGCGCCAGCAGACTAGCGGGAGAGAGGGTAAATGAGCAGTTCTTC	CASRLAGERVNEQFF
TRBV20-1	TRBJ1-3	NA	many	TGCAGTGCTAGAGACCACAGGGTGGTTGGAAACACCATATATTTT	CSARDHRVVGNTIYF
TRBV21-1	TRBJ1-1	NA	many	TGTGCCAGCAGCATCCCTTCCAAGGGGCCCTCGAGCACTGAAGCTTTCTTT	CASSIPSKGPSSTEAFF
TRBV29-1	TRBJ2-1	NA	many	TGCAGCGTCTATTTCTCCTACAATGAGCAGTTCTTC	CSVYFSYNEQFF
TRBV28	TRBJ2-5	NA	many	TGTGCCAGCAGTTCCGCCAGGGAGGAGACCCAGTACTTC	CASSSAREETQYF
TRBV20-1	TRBJ2-7	NA	many	TGCAGTGCTAGAGCAGGTCCCCAGCTCTACGAGCAGTACTTC	CSARAGPQLYEQYF
TRBV18	TRBJ2-7	TRBD1	many	TGTGCCAGCTCACTTAAGGGACAGGCCCACGAGCAGTACTTC	CASSLKGQAHEQYF
TRBV6-2/TRBV6-3	TRBJ2-5	TRBD2	many	TGTGCCAGCAGGACTAGCGGGACGTACCAAGAGACCCAGTACTTC	CASRTSGTYQETQYF
TRBV15	TRBJ1-1	TRBD1	many	TGTGCCACCAGCAGGTTAGGGGGCGCGATCCCTCTTGAAGCTTTCTTT	CATSRLGGAIPLEAFF
TRBV28	TRBJ2-7	TRBD1	many	TGTGCCAGCAGCCGACAGGGTTTCAACGAGCAGTACTTC	CASSRQGFNEQYF
TRBV7-6	TRBJ2-4	TRBD1	many	TGTGCCAGCAGCTTAGGCACACAGGGGGCCAAAAACATTCAGTACTTC	CASSLGTQGAKNIQYF
TRBV29-1	TRBJ2-7	NA	many	TGCAGCGTTGGAGTAGTGGGTTCCTACGAGCAGTACTTC	CSVGVVGSYEQYF
TRBV20-1	TRBJ2-3	NA	many	TGCAGTGCCCCCCCGCTAGCGCAGATCACAGATACGCAGTATTTT	CSAPPLAQITDTQYF
TRBV7-3	TRBJ2-2	NA	many	TGTGCCAGCAGCTTAGGTGCCAGTCACGGGGAGCTGTTTTTT	CASSLGASHGELFF
TRBV20-1	TRBJ2-7	TRBD2	many	TGCAGTGCTAAAGGACTAGCGGGAACTTACGAGCAGTACTTC	CSAKGLAGTYEQYF
TRBV11-2	TRBJ2-5	TRBD2	NA	TGTGCCAGCAGCCCCACCCCCCACTGGCTAGCGGGGAGGGAGACCCAGTACTTC	CASSPTPHWLAGRETQYF
TRBV7-9	TRBJ2-7	TRBD1	many	TGTGCCAGCAGCCCCACAGGGGTAGGCGAGCAGTACTTC	CASSPTGVGEQYF
TRBV20-1	TRBJ2-7	NA	many	TGCAGTGCTAGAGATCCCGGGGGCCACAGCTCCTACGAGCAGTACTTC	CSARDPGGHSSYEQYF
TRBV10-3	TRBJ2-2	TRBD2	NA	TGTGCCATCAGTCTGACTAGCGGGTGGCACACCGGGGAGCTGTTTTTT	CAISLTSGWHTGELFF
TRBV5-6	TRBJ2-1	NA	many	TGTGCCAGCAGCTTGGCCAACAGTTTTGGGGATGAGCAGTTCTTC	CASSLANSFGDEQFF
TRBV7-6	TRBJ2-2	TRBD2	few	TGTGCCAGCCGGGGACTAGCGGGAGGGGGCCGCACCGGGGAGCTGTTTTTT	CASRGLAGGGRTGELFF
TRBV19	TRBJ2-7	TRBD1	many	TGTGCCAGCGGGACAGCCCACGAGCAGTACTTC	CASGTAHEQYF
TRBV11-2	TRBJ2-3	NA	many	TGTGCCAGCACCATAGGTGTTTCCGATACGCAGTATTTT	CASTIGVSDTQYF
TRBV24-1	TRBJ2-3	TRBD2	many	TGTGCCACCTCGGGACTAGCGGGGACAGATACGCAGTATTTT	CATSGLAGTDTQYF
TRBV6-2/TRBV6-3	TRBJ1-1	NA	many	TGTGCCAGCAGTTACCCCATGATAGCCACTGAAGCTTTCTTT	CASSYPMIATEAFF
TRBV24-1	TRBJ2-3	NA	many	TGTGCCACCAGTGATTTGGAGGGAGACACAGATACGCAGTATTTT	CATSDLEGDTDTQYF
TRBV28	TRBJ1-2	NA	many	TGTGCCAGCAGTAGGGGGTTCTATGGCTACACCTTC	CASSRGFYGYTF
TRBV2	TRBJ2-7	TRBD1	many	TGTGCCAGCAGATTGACAGGGGGCAGGCAGTACTTC	CASRLTGGRQYF
TRBV6-1	TRBJ2-1	NA	many	TGTGCCAGCAGTACAGGGACGCTTCCCTCCTACAATGAGCAGTTCTTC	CASSTGTLPSYNEQFF
TRBV12-3/TRBV12-4	TRBJ1-6	NA	many	TGTGCCAGCAGTTTTGGCTCCTATAATTCACCCCTCCACTTT	CASSFGSYNSPLHF
TRBV9	TRBJ2-7	NA	many	TGTGCCAGCAGCGCCACGGATAGCTCCTACGAGCAGTACTTC	CASSATDSSYEQYF
TRBV6-5	TRBJ1-2	TRBD1	many	TGTGCCAGCAGTTACTCGATTAGTAGGACAGGGGTCTATGGCTACACCTTC	CASSYSISRTGVYGYTF
TRBV7-8	TRBJ2-3	NA	many	TGTGCCAGCAGCTTACGTCAAACAGATACGCAGTATTTT	CASSLRQTDTQYF
TRBV7-9	TRBJ1-1	NA	many	TGTGCCAGCAGCACCCAGGCAGGCGCAGGTGAAGCTTTCTTT	CASSTQAGAGEAFF
TRBV3-1	TRBJ2-7	NA	many	TGTGCCAGCAGCCCAGGGCCCGGCTTCCTCCCCTACGAGCAGTACTTC	CASSPGPGFLPYEQYF
TRBV6-4	TRBJ1-3	NA	many	TGTGCCAGCAGTGACCGGAGCCCTATTGCCCAACAGGCGTCTGGAAACACCATATATTTT	CASSDRSPIAQQASGNTIYF
TRBV7-8	TRBJ2-3	NA	many	TGTGCCATCGGGAAGAGGACGCAGTATTTT	CAIGKRTQYF
TRBV4-3	TRBJ2-3	NA	many	TGCGCCAGCAGCCAAAACACCAGGGGACCTAGCACAGATACGCAGTATTTT	CASSQNTRGPSTDTQYF
TRBV12-3/TRBV12-4	TRBJ1-5	TRBD1	many	TGTGCCAGCAGTTTCGGGGACAGAAGTCAGCCCCAGCATTTT	CASSFGDRSQPQHF
TRBV7-9	TRBJ2-7	TRBD1	many	TGTGCCAGCAGCTCTGGACAGGTCCGCTACGAGCAGTACTTC	CASSSGQVRYEQYF